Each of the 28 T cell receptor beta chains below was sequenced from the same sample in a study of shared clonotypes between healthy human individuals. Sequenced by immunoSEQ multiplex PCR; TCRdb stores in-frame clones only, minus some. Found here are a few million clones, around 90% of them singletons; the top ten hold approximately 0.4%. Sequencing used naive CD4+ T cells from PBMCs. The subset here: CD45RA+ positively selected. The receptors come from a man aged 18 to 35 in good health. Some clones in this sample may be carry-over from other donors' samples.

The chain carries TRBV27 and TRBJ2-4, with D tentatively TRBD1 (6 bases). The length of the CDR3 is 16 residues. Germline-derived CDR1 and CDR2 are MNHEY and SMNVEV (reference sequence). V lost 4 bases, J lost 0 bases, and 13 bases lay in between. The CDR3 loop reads CASSWDTSSAKNIQYF. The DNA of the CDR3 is TGTGCCAGCAGTTGGGACACCTCCTCAGCCAAAAACATTCAGTACTTC.

The CDR3 bases are TGTGCCAGCAGCTTGGGACTAGCGGTAAACAATGAGCAGTTCTTC. It codes for CASSLGLAVNNEQFF. This chain joins TRBV7-3 and TRBJ2-1, with 11 bases aligning to TRBD2. The length of the CDR3 is 15 residues. Germline V lookup: CDR1 SGHTA, CDR2 FQGTGA. Trimming removed 3 bases from V and 5 bases from J; junction bases left unmatched: 3.

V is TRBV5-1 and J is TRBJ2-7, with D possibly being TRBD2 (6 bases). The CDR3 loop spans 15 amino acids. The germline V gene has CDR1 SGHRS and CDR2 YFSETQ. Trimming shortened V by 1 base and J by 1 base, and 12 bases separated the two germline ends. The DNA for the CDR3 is TGCGCCAGCAGCTTGACGGGAGAGGGGTCCTACGAGCAGTACTTC. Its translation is CASSLTGEGSYEQYF. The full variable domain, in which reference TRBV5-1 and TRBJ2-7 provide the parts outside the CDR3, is KAGVTQTPRYLIKTRGQQVTLSCSPISGHRSVSWYQQTPGQGLQFLFEYFSETQRNKGNFPGRFSGRQFSNSRSEMNVSTLELGDSALYLCASSLTGEGSYEQYFGPGTRLTVT.

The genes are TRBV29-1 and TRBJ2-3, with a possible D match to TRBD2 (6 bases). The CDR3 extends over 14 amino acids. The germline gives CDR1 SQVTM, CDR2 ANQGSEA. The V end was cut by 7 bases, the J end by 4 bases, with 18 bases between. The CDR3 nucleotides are TGCAGCGGGACGACTAGAGAAGTGGCAGATACGCAGTATTTT. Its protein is CSGTTREVADTQYF.

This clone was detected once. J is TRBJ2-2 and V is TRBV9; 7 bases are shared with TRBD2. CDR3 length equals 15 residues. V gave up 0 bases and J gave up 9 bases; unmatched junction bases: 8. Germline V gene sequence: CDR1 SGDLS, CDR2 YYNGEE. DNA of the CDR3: TGTGCCAGCAGCGTAGTCGTGGCGGGAGACAGGGAGCTGTTTTTT. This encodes CASSVVVAGDRELFF.

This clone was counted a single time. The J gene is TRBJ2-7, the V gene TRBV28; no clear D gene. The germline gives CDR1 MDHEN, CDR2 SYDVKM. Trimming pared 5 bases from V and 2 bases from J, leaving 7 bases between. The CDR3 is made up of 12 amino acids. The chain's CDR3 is CASSLHPYEQYF. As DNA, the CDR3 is TGTGCCAGCAGTCTCCATCCCTACGAGCAGTACTTC.

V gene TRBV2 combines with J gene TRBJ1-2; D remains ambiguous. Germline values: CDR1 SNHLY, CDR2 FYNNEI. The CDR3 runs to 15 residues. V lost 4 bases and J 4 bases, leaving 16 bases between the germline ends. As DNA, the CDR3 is TGTGCCAGCAGTGCAGACGGACTGATCGGCTATGGCTACACCTTC. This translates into CASSADGLIGYGYTF.

CDR3: CASSRQNSNQPQHF. DNA of the CDR3: TGTGCCAGTAGTAGGCAGAATAGCAATCAGCCCCAGCATTTT. The J gene is TRBJ1-5, the V gene TRBV19; the D is unclear. The V end was cut by 4 bases, the J end by 0 bases, with 7 bases between. The CDR3 sequence is 14 residues long. Per the germline V gene, CDR1 is LNHDA and CDR2 is SQIVND (reference sequence).

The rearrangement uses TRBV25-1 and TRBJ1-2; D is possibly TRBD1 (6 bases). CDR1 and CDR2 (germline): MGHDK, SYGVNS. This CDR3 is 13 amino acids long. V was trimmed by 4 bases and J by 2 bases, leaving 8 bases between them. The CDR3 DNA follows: TGTGCCAGCAGTGGGACAGAAAACTATGGCTACACCTTC. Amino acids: CASSGTENYGYTF.

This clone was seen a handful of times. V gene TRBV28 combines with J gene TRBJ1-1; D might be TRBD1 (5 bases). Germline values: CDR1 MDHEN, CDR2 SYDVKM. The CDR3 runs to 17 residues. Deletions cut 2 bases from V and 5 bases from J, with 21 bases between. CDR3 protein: CASSLPGGTGGETEAFF. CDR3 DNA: TGTGCCAGCAGTTTACCCGGTGGCACTGGGGGTGAGACTGAAGCTTTCTTT.

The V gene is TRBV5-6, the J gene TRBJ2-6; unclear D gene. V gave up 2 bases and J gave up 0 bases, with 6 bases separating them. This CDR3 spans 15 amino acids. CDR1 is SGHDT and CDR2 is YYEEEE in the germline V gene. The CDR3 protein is CASSFSSSGANVLTF. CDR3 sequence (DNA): TGTGCCAGCAGCTTCAGTTCCTCTGGGGCCAACGTCCTGACTTTC.

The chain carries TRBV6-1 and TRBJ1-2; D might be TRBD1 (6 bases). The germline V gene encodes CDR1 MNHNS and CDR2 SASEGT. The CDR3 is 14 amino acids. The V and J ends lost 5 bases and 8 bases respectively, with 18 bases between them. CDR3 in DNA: TGTGCCAGCAGTATCGGTGACAGGCCTTCAGGCTACACCTTC. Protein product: CASSIGDRPSGYTF.

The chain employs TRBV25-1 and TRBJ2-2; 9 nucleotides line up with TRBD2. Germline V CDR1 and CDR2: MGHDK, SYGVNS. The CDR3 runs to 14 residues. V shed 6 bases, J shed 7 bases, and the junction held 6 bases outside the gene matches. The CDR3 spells CASRAGGRGGELFF. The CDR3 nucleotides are TGTGCCAGCAGGGCGGGAGGGCGAGGCGGGGAGCTGTTTTTT.

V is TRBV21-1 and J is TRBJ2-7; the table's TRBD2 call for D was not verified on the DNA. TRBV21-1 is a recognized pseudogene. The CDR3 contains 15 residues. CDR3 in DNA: TGTGCCAGCAGCCTCTCCCGGGAGCGCCCCTACGAGCAGTACTTC. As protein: CASSLSRERPYEQYF.

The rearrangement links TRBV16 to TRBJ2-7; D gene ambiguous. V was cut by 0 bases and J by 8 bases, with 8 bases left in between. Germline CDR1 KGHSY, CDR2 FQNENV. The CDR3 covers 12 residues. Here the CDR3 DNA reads TGTGCCAGCAGCCAATCCAACTTTCAGCAGTACTTC. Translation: CASSQSNFQQYF.

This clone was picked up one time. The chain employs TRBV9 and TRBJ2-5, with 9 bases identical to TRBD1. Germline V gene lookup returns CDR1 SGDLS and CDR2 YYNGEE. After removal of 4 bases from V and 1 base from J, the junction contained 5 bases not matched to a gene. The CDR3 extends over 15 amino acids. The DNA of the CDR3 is TGTGCCAGCAGCCCGCGGGGACAGGGCCAAGAGACCCAGTACTTC. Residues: CASSPRGQGQETQYF. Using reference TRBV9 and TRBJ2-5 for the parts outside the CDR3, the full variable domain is DSGVTQTPKHLITATGQRVTLRCSPRSGDLSVYWYQQSLDQGLQFLIQYYNGEERAKGNILERFSAQQFPDLHSELNLSSLELGDSALYFCASSPRGQGQETQYFGPGTRLLVL.

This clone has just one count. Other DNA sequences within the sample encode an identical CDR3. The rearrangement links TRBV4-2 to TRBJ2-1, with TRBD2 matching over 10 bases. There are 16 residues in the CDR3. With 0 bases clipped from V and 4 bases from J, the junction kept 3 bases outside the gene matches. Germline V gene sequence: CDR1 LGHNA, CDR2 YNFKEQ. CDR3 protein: CASSQETSGAYNEQFF. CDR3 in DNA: TGTGCCAGCAGCCAAGAAACTAGCGGGGCTTACAATGAGCAGTTCTTC.

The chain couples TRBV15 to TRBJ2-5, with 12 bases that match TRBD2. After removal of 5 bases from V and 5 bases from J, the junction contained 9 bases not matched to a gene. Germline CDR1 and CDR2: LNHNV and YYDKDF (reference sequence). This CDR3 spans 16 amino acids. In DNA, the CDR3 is TGTGCCACCAGCGGGCTACTAGCGGGAGGTGTGGAGACCCAGTACTTC. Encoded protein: CATSGLLAGGVETQYF.

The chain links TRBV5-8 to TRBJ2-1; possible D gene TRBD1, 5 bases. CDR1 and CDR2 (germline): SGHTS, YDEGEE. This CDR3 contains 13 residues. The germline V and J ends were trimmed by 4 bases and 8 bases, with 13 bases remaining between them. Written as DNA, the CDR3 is TGTGCCAGCAGCCCTAAGGGGTGGGATGAGCAGTTCTTC. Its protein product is CASSPKGWDEQFF.

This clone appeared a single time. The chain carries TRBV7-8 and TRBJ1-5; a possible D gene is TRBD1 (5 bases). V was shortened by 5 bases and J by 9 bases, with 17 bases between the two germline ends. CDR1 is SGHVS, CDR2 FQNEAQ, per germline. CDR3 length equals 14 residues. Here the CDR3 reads CASSLRDGALPQHF. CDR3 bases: TGTGCCAGCAGCCTCCGGGACGGAGCATTGCCCCAGCATTTT.

Written as DNA, the CDR3 is TGTGCCAGCAGCTTTTCGGCGGGCCGCACCGGGGAGCTGTTTTTT. Translation: CASSFSAGRTGELFF. This chain joins TRBV5-6 and TRBJ2-2, with D possibly TRBD2 on 5 matching bases. Looked up from germline, CDR1 is SGHDT and CDR2 is YYEEEE. The V and J ends lost 2 bases and 4 bases respectively, with 12 bases between them. This CDR3 region has 15 residues.

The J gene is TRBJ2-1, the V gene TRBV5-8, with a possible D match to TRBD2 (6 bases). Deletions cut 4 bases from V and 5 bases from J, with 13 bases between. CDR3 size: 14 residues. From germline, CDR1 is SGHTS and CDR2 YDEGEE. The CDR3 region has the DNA TGTGCCAGCAGCGGGGACTGGTTTGACAATGAGCAGTTCTTC. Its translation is CASSGDWFDNEQFF. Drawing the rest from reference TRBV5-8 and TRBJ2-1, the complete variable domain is EAGVTQSPTHLIKTRGQQATLRCSPISGHTSVYWYQQALGLGLQFLLWYDEGEERNRGNFPPRFSGRQFPNYSSELNVNALELEDSALYLCASSGDWFDNEQFFGPGTRLTVL.

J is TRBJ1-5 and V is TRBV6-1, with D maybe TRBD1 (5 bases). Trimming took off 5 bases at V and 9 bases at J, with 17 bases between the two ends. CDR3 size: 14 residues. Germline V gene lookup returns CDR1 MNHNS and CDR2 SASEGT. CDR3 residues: CASSPVGPSAPQHF. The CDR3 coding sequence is TGTGCCAGCAGTCCCGTGGGACCCTCCGCGCCCCAGCATTTT.

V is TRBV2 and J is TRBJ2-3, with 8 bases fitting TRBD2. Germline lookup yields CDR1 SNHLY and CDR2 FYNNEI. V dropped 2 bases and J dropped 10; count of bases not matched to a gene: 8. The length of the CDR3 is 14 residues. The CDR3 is CASSELRAGGAQYF. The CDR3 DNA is TGTGCCAGCAGTGAACTCAGGGCGGGAGGAGCGCAGTATTTT.

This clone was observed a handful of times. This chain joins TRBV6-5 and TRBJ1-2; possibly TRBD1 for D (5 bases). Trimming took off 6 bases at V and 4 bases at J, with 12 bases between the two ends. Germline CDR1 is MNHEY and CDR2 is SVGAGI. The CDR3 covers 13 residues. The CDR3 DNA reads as TGTGCCAGCAGCAGGGACTCTCGCTATGGCTACACCTTC. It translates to CASSRDSRYGYTF.

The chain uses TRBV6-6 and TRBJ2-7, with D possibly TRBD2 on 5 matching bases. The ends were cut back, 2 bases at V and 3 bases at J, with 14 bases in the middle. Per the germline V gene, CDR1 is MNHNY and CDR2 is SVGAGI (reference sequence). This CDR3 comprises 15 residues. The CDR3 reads CASSYPNPGSYEQYF. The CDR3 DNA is TGTGCCAGCAGTTACCCTAACCCTGGGAGCTACGAGCAGTACTTC.

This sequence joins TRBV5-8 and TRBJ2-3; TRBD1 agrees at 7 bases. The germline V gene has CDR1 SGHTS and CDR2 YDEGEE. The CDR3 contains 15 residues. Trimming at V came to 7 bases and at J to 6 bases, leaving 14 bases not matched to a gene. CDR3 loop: CASGQRGPQVDTQYF. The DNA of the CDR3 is TGTGCCAGCGGACAGAGGGGGCCTCAGGTGGATACGCAGTATTTT. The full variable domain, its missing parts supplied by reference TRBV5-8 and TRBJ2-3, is EAGVTQSPTHLIKTRGQQATLRCSPISGHTSVYWYQQALGLGLQFLLWYDEGEERNRGNFPPRFSGRQFPNYSSELNVNALELEDSALYLCASGQRGPQVDTQYFGPGTRLTVL.

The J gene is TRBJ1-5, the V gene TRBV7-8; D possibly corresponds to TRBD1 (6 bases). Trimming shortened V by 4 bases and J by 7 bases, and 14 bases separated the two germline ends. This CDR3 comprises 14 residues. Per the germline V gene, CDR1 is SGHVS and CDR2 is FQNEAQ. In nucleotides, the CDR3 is TGTGCCAGCAGCTCCTACAGGGTGGAGCAGCCCCAGCATTTT. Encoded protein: CASSSYRVEQPQHF.